The 19 T cell receptor beta chains listed next were all sequenced from one sample in a study of cytomegalovirus exposure and HLA in healthy donors. With 60 Vbeta and 13 Jbeta primers, the PCR was carried out. Clones were read by immunoSEQ multiplex PCR, and TCRdb kept only the in-frame ones, dropping some. The data contain about 190,000 clones, 81% of them singletons. Specimen: PBMCs. These receptor sequences come from a man aged 50-60 years in good health and CMV-seronegative.

This chain connects TRBV4-1 to TRBJ1-4; TRBD1 matches 8 bases. Germline V gene sequence: CDR1 MGHRA, CDR2 YSYEKL. J lost 11 bases, V lost 4 bases, and 12 bases had no gene match. CDR3 size: 15 residues. Here the CDR3 reads CASSPIGTGRVKLFF. In DNA form, the CDR3 reads TGCGCCAGCAGCCCCATAGGGACAGGCAGAGTGAAACTGTTTTTT.

This clone has only one observation. This rearrangement joins TRBV5-1 to TRBJ2-5; D unresolved. The closer fit of TRBJ2-7 to the DNA end suggests the J call may be wrong. CDR3 length equals 13 residues. Germline V gene data show CDR1 as SGHRS and CDR2 as YFSETQ. The CDR3 DNA sequence: TGCGCCAGCAGCTTAACTTATACCTACGAGCAGTACTTC. Translation gives CASSLTYTYEQYF.

The rearrangement links TRBV30 to TRBJ2-5; TRBD1 matches at 9 bases. Trimming cost V 5 bases and J 2 bases; bases outside gene matches: 3. Germline assignment: CDR1 GTSNPN and CDR2 SVGIG (reference sequence). The CDR3 length is 13 residues. The CDR3 coding sequence is TGTGCCTGGTCGACAGGGGGACAAGAGACCCAGTACTTC. It translates to CAWSTGGQETQYF.

The chain couples TRBV7-6 to TRBJ2-3, with 11 bases aligning to TRBD1. The junction had 6 bases not matched to a gene; V was cut back by 3 bases and J by 7 bases. Germline-derived CDR1 and CDR2 are SGHVS and FNYEAQ. The CDR3 is made up of 15 amino acids. CDR3 DNA: TGTGCCAGCAGCTTCCGGACAGGGGGCCCCCATACGCAGTATTTT. Protein product: CASSFRTGGPHTQYF.

The CDR3 DNA sequence: TGTGCCACCAGCAGAGCTAAGCACAGCTCCTACGAGCAGTACTTC. Residues: CATSRAKHSSYEQYF. This chain links TRBV15 with TRBJ2-5; D not resolved. The end of the DNA aligns better with TRBJ2-7, so the J call may be wrong. CDR3 length equals 15 residues. CDR1 is LNHNV and CDR2 is YYDKDF in the germline V gene (reference sequence).

The chain is built from TRBV7-6 and TRBJ2-2; possibly TRBD1 for D (5 bases). Trimming shortened V by 4 bases and J by 4 bases, and 13 bases separated the two germline ends. The CDR3 has 15 amino acids. Germline V lookup: CDR1 SGHVS, CDR2 FNYEAQ. CDR3 coding DNA: TGTGCCAGCAGCTCCAGGGCTCCCCTCACCGGGGAGCTGTTTTTT. Protein: CASSSRAPLTGELFF.

The V gene is TRBV23-1, the J gene TRBJ1-2, with 10 nucleotides matching TRBD1. TRBV23-1 is an open reading frame, and its role is uncertain. V dropped 5 bases and J dropped 3; count of bases not matched to a gene: 12. This CDR3 region has 17 residues. CDR3 amino acids: CASSIGTGENRDYGYTF. The CDR3 nucleotides read TGCGCCAGCAGTATAGGGACAGGGGAAAATCGCGACTATGGCTACACCTTC.

This chain joins TRBV30 and TRBJ1-5; possibly TRBD1 for D (6 bases). The CDR3 extends over 11 amino acids. The germline gives CDR1 GTSNPN, CDR2 SVGIG (reference sequence). V dropped 5 bases and J dropped 9 bases, with 11 bases sitting between them. The CDR3 bases are TGTGCCTGGGGGGGCGAGTGGCCCCAGCATTTT. Translation gives CAWGGEWPQHF.

The J gene is TRBJ1-5, the V gene TRBV27; D is unclear. The CDR3 is 12 residues long. The V and J ends lost 5 bases and 4 bases respectively, with 6 bases between them. From germline, CDR1 is MNHEY and CDR2 SMNVEV (reference sequence). CDR3 nucleotide sequence: TGTGCCAGCAGTCTACTTAATCAGCCCCAGCATTTT. Residues: CASSLLNQPQHF.

The chain links TRBV19 to TRBJ1-5; possibly TRBD1 for D (5 bases). V was clipped by 9 bases and J by 6 bases, with 12 bases between them. Germline V gene lookup returns CDR1 LNHDA and CDR2 SQIVND (reference sequence). There are 12 residues in the CDR3. CDR3 nucleotides: TGTGCCAGCCACACAGGCGGTCAGCCCCAGCATTTT. This encodes CASHTGGQPQHF.

About this clone: One end of the junction is discordant with germline, which a read error may explain. This chain links TRBV7-9 with TRBJ1-2; D is perhaps TRBD1 (6 bases). CDR3 length: 11 residues. The germline CDR1 and CDR2 sequences are SEHNR and FQNEAQ (reference sequence). CDR3 protein: CSSSSTGGKTF. CDR3 sequence (DNA): TGTTCCAGCAGCTCGACAGGAGGTAAAACCTTC.

The chain has TRBV6-1 and TRBJ2-7; 8 bases align to TRBD1. V trimming: 6 bases; J trimming: 4 bases; junction bases outside the gene matches: 11. This CDR3 region has 15 residues. Germline V gives CDR1 MNHNS, CDR2 SASEGT. The CDR3 DNA is TGTGCCAGCAGAACGGGGGCAGGGGGCAGGTACGAGCAGTACTTC. The encoded protein is CASRTGAGGRYEQYF.

This clone was observed a handful of times. The chain has TRBV7-9 and TRBJ1-6, with D tentatively TRBD1 (5 bases). CDR1 is SEHNR, CDR2 FQNEAQ, per germline (reference sequence). This CDR3 is 13 amino acids long. Trimming stripped 5 bases from V and 7 bases from J, with 9 bases between. CDR3 sequence (DNA): TGTGCCAGCAGCGTGACAGAAAATTCACCCCTCCACTTT. This encodes CASSVTENSPLHF.

The chain combines TRBV9 with TRBJ2-3; the D is unclear. The V end was cut by 0 bases, the J end by 0 bases, with 8 bases between. The germline gives CDR1 SGDLS, CDR2 YYNGEE. The CDR3 has 15 residues. The CDR3 DNA reads as TGTGCCAGCAGCGTAGGCGGCATTAGCACAGATACGCAGTATTTT. Translated: CASSVGGISTDTQYF.

The CDR3 bases are TGCGCCAGCAGTCCTACAGCGGGCAATCAGCCCCAGCATTTT. This sequence encodes CASSPTAGNQPQHF. The genes are TRBV10-2 and TRBJ1-5; D remains ambiguous. V was pared by 5 bases and J by 2 bases, with 10 bases between. The CDR3 loop spans 14 amino acids. Germline V CDR1 and CDR2: WSHSY, SAAADI.

The V call is TRBV2, the J call TRBJ1-5; TRBD1 agrees at 8 bases. Germline V gives CDR1 SNHLY, CDR2 FYNNEI. The CDR3 is 11 amino acids. J was trimmed by 11 bases and V by 9 bases; bases with no gene match: 6. The CDR3 loop reads CASGRTGSQHF. CDR3 bases: TGTGCCAGTGGTCGGACAGGGTCCCAGCATTTT.

This clone was seen more than once but under ten times. The chain joins TRBV5-1 to TRBJ2-2; a weak D match, TRBD2 (5 bases). From germline, CDR1 is SGHRS and CDR2 YFSETQ. V lost 0 bases to trimming and J lost 8 bases, with 11 bases between them. This CDR3 comprises 14 residues. The CDR3 bases are TGCGCCAGCAGCTTGGCCGAGGTAGCGGGGGAGCTGTTTTTT. Encoded protein: CASSLAEVAGELFF. The full variable domain, in which reference TRBV5-1 and TRBJ2-2 provide the parts outside the CDR3, is KAGVTQTPRYLIKTRGQQVTLSCSPISGHRSVSWYQQTPGQGLQFLFEYFSETQRNKGNFPGRFSGRQFSNSRSEMNVSTLELGDSALYLCASSLAEVAGELFFGEGSRLTVL.

The V and J genes are TRBV27 and TRBJ1-5; unclear D gene. The CDR3 is 15 amino acids. The V end was cut by 2 bases, the J end by 3 bases, with 11 bases between. Germline CDR1 MNHEY, CDR2 SMNVEV (reference sequence). The CDR3 bases are TGTGCCAGCAGTTTAGAGGGTCGAAACAATCAGCCCCAGCATTTT. It translates to CASSLEGRNNQPQHF.

This clone has a handful of counts. This chain joins TRBV1 and TRBJ2-7; no DNA check was done on the table's D call, TRBD1. TRBV1 is noted as a pseudogene. CDR3 length equals 16 residues. In DNA, the CDR3 is TGCACCAGCAGCCAAGATCCCAGGGGGGAGACCTACGAGCAGTACTTC. Residues: CTSSQDPRGETYEQYF.